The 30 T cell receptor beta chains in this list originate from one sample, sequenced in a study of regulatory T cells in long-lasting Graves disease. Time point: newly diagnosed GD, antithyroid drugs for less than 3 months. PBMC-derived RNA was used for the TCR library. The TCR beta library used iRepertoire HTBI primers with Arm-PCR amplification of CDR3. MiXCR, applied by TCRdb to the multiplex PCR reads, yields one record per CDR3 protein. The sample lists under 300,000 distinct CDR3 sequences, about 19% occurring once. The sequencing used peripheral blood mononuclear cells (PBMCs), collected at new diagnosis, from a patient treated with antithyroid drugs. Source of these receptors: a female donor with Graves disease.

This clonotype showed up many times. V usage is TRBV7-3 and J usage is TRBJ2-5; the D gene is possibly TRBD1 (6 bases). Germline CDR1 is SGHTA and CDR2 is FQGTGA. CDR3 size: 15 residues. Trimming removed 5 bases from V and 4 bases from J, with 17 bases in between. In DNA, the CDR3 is TGTGCCAGCAGCCCCTCCGGGACACCAAGAGAGACCCAGTACTTC. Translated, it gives CASSPSGTPRETQYF.

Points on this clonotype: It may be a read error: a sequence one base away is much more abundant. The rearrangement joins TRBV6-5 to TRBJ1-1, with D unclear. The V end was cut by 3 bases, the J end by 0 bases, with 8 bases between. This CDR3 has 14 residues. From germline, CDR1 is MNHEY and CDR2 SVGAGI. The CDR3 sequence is CASSYSIMNTEAFF. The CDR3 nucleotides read TGTGCCAGCAGTTATTCGATAATGAACACTGAAGCTTTCTTT.

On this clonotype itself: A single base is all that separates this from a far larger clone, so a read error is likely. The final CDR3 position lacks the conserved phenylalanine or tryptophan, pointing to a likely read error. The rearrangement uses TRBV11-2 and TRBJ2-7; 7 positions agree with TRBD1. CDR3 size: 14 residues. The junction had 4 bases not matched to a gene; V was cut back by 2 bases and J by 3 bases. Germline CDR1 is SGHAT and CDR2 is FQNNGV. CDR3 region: CASSLLGQYYEQYL. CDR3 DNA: TGTGCCAGCAGCTTACTGGGACAGTACTACGAGCAGTACCTC.

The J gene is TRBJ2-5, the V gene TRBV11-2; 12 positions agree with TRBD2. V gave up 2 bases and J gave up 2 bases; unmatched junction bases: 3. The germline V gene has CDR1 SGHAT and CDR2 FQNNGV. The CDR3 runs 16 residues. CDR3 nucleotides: TGTGCCAGCAGCTTACGACTAGCGGGAGAACAAGAGACCCAGTACTTC. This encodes CASSLRLAGEQETQYF.

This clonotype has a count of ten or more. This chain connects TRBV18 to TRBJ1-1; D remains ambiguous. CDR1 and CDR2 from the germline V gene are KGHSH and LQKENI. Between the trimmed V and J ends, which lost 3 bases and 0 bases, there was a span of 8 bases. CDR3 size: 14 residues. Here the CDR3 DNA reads TGTGCCAGCTCACCTTTCGGGGTGAACACTGAAGCTTTCTTT. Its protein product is CASSPFGVNTEAFF. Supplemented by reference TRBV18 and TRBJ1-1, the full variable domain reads NAGVMQNPRHLVRRRGQEARLRCSPMKGHSHVYWYRQLPEEGLKFMVYLQKENIIDESGMPKERFSAEFPKEGPSILRIQQVVRGDSAAYFCASSPFGVNTEAFFGQGTRLTVV.

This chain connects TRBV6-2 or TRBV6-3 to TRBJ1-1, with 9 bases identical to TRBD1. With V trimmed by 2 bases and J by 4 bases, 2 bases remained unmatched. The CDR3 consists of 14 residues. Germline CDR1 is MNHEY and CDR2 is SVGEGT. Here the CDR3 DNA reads TGTGCCAGCAGTTACGGACAGGGGTTCACTGAAGCTTTCTTT. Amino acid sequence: CASSYGQGFTEAFF.

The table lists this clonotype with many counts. For the CDR3, the DNA is TGTGCCAGCAGTTTAGGTGACACGGCCCAGCCCCAGCATTTT. This gives the protein CASSLGDTAQPQHF. The chain joins TRBV12-3 or TRBV12-4 to TRBJ1-5, with unresolved D. Trimming pared 1 base from V and 7 bases from J, leaving 11 bases between. The CDR3 is 14 residues long.

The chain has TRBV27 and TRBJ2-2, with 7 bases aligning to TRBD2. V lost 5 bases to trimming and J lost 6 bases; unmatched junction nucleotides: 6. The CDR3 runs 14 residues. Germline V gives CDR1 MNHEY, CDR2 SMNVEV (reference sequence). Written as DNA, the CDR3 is TGTGCCAGCAGTGTCGTACGGGGGGCCGGGGAGCTGTTTTTT. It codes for CASSVVRGAGELFF.

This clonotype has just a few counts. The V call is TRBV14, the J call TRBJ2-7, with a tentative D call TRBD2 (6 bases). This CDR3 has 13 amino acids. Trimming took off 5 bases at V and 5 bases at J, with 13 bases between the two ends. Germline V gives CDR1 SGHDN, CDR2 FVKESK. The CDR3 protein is CASSRRDWNEQYF. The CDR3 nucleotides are TGTGCCAGCAGCAGGCGGGACTGGAACGAGCAGTACTTC.

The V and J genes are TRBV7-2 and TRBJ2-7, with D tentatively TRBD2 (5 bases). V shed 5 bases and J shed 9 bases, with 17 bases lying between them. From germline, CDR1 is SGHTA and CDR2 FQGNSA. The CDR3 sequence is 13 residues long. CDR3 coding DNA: TGTGCCAGCAGCCGGACTGGCGATTTGTTGCAGTACTTC. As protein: CASSRTGDLLQYF. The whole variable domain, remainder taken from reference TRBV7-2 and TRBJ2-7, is GAGVSQSPSNKVTEKGKDVELRCDPISGHTALYWYRQSLGQGLEFLIYFQGNSAPDKSGLPSDRFSAERTGGSVSTLTIQRTQQEDSAVYLCASSRTGDLLQYFGPGTRLTVT.

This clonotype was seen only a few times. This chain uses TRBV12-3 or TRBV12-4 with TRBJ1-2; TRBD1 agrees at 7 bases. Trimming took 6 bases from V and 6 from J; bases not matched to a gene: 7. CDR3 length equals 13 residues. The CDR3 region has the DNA TGTGCCAGCAGATCAGACAGGGAACATGGCTACACCTTC. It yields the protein CASRSDREHGYTF.

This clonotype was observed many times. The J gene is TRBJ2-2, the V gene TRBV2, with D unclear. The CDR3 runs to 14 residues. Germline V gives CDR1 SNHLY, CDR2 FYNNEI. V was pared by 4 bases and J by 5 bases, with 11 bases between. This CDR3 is CASSALGRTGELFF. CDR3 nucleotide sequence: TGTGCCAGCAGTGCTCTTGGCCGGACCGGGGAGCTGTTTTTT.

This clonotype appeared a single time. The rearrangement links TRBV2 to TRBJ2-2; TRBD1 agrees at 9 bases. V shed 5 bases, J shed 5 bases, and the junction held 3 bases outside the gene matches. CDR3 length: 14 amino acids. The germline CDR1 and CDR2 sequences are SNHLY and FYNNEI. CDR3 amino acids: CASSSGTGTGELFF. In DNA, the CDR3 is TGTGCCAGCAGTTCCGGGACAGGGACCGGGGAGCTGTTTTTT.

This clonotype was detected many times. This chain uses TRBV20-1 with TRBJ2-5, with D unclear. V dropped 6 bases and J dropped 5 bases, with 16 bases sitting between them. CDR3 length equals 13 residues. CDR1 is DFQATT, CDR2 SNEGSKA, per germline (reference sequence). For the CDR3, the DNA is TGCAGTGCAGACCAGGATGGCCGGGAGACCCAGTACTTC. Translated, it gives CSADQDGRETQYF.

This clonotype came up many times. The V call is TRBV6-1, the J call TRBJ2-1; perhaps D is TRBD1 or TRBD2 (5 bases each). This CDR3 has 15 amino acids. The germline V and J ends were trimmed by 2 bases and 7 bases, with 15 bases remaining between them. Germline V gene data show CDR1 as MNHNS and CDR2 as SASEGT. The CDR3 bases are TGTGCCAGCAGTGAAAGTCCGGGGCGGTCAAATGAGCAGTTCTTC. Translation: CASSESPGRSNEQFF.

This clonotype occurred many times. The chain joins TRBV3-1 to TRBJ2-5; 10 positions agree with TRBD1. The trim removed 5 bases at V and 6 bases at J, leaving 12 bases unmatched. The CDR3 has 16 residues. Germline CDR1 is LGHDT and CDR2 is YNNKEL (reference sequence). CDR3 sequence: CASSTYSTGGLQTQYF. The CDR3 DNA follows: TGTGCCAGCAGCACCTATTCGACAGGGGGCTTACAGACCCAGTACTTC.

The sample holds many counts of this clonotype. DNA of the CDR3: TGTGCCAGCAGCCAACGACAGGGGAGGACGGACGAGCAGTACTTC. Protein sequence: CASSQRQGRTDEQYF. The rearrangement links TRBV7-9 to TRBJ2-7; TRBD1 matches at 8 bases. The junction had 11 bases not matched to a gene; V was cut back by 5 bases and J by 5 bases. Germline V lookup: CDR1 SEHNR, CDR2 FQNEAQ (reference sequence). This CDR3 has 15 amino acids.

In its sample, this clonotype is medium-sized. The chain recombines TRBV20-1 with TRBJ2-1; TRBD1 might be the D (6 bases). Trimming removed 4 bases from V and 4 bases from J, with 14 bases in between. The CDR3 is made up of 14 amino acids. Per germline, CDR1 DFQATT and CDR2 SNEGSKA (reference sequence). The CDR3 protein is CSANGGRGYNEQFF. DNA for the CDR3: TGCAGTGCTAATGGAGGAAGGGGGTACAATGAGCAGTTCTTC.

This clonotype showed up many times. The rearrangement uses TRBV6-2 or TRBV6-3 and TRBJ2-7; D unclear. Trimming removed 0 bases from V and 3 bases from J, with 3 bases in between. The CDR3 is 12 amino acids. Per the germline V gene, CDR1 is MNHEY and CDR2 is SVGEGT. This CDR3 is CASSYSIYEQYF. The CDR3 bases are TGTGCCAGCAGTTACTCGATCTACGAGCAGTACTTC.

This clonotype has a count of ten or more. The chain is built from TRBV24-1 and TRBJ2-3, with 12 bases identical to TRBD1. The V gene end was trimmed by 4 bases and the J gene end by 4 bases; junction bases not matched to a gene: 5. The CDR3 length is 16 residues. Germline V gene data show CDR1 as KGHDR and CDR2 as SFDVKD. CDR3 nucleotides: TGTGCCACCAGTGACTGGGGACAGGGGGCAGCAGATACGCAGTATTTT. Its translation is CATSDWGQGAADTQYF.

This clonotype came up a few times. The CDR3 DNA sequence: TGTGCCAGCAGCTTGGACGACAGCCATAATGAAAAACTGTTTTTT. Protein product: CASSLDDSHNEKLFF. The V call is TRBV27, the J call TRBJ1-4, with D perhaps TRBD1 (5 bases). Germline V gives CDR1 MNHEY, CDR2 SMNVEV (reference sequence). This CDR3 comprises 15 residues. Between the trimmed V and J ends, which lost 6 bases and 4 bases, there was a span of 15 bases.

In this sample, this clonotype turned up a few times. CDR3 sequence: CASSSEDRYTF. The DNA for the CDR3 is TGTGCCAGCAGCTCAGAGGACCGCTACACCTTC. The gene calls are TRBV5-6 and TRBJ1-2; D gene ambiguous. The CDR3 spans 11 residues. The germline V gene has CDR1 SGHDT and CDR2 YYEEEE. V was shortened by 3 bases and J by 9 bases, with 9 bases between the two germline ends.

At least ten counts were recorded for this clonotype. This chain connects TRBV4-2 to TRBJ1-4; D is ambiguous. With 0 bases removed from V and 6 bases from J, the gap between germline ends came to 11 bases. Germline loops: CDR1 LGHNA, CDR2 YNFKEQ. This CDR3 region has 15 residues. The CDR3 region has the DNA TGTGCCAGCAGCCAAGATCGTCGCGCGGATGAAAAACTGTTTTTT. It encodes CASSQDRRADEKLFF.

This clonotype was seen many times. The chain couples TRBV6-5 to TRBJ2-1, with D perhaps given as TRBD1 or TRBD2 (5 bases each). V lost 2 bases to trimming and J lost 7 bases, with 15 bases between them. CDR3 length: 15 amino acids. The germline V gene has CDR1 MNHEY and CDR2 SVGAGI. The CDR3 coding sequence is TGTGCCAGCAGTTACGAGGGGTCCCCTTGGAATGAGCAGTTCTTC. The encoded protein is CASSYEGSPWNEQFF.

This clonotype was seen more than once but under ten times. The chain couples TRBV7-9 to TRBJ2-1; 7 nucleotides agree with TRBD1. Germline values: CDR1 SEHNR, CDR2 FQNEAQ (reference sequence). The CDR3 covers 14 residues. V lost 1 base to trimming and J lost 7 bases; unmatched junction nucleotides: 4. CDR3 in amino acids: CASSLGQGENEQFF. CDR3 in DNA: TGTGCCAGCAGCTTAGGACAGGGAGAGAATGAGCAGTTCTTC.

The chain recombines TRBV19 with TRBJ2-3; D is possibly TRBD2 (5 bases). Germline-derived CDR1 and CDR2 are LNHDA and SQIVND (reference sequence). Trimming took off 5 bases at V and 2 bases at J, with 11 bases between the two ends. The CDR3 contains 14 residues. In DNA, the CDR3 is TGTGCCAGTAGTTCGGGGTCCCCCACAGATACGCAGTATTTT. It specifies CASSSGSPTDTQYF.

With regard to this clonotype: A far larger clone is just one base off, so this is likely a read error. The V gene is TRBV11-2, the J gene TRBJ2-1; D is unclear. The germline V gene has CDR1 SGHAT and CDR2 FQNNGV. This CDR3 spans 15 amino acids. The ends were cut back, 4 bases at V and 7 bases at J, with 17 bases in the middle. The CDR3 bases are TGTGCCAGCAGCTCAGGAGAGTGGGGAATAAATGAGCAGTTCTTC. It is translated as CASSSGEWGINEQFF.

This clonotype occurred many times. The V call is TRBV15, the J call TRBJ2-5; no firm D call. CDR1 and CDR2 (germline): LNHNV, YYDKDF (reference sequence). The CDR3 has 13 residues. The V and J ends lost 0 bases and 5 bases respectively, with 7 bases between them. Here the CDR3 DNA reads TGTGCCACCAGCAGAGATTCGTTGGAGACCCAGTACTTC. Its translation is CATSRDSLETQYF.

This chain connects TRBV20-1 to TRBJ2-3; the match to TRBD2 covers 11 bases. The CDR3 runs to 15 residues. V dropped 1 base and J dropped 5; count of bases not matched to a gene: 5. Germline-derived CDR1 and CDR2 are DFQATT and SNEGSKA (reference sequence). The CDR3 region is CSARVGTSGRDTQYF. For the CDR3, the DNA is TGCAGTGCTAGAGTTGGGACTAGCGGAAGAGATACGCAGTATTTT.

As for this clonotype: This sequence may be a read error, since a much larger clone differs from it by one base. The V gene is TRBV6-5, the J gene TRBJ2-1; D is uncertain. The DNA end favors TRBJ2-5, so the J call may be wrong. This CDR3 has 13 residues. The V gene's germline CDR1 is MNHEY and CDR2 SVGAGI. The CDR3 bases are TGTGCCGGCAGTTACGATCATATCGAGACCCAGTACTTC. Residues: CAGSYDHIETQYF.